This TCR beta chain stems from a study of blood T cells in healthy people across ages. Next came a second PCR, run for about 6 to 12 cycles, which used a sample-barcoded 5' primer along with a J-beta primer mix. One entry per CDR3 protein results from TCRdb running MiXCR on the 5' RACE reads. The sample comprises more than 900,000 distinct CDR3 sequences, under 35% of which are singletons, and roughly a tenth rests with the top ten. As to this clonotype: A clone one base away is much larger, so this may be a read error.

These data also formed part of another study, on T cells of mothers and their children. That source notes: The donor cohort consisted of a few healthy Caucasian mothers and their six children.

Sequenced input: blood. This receptor was taken from a woman aged 40 to 55 in good health.

CDR3 sequence: CATQSYSSSYEQYF. Written as DNA, the CDR3 is TGTGCCACTCAGTCCTACAGCAGCTCCTACGAGCAGTACTTC. The V and J genes are TRBV28 and TRBJ2-4, with unresolved D. The J call may be faulty, since TRBJ2-7 better matches the DNA end. CDR3 length: 14 amino acids. Germline V gives CDR1 MDHEN, CDR2 SYDVKM.